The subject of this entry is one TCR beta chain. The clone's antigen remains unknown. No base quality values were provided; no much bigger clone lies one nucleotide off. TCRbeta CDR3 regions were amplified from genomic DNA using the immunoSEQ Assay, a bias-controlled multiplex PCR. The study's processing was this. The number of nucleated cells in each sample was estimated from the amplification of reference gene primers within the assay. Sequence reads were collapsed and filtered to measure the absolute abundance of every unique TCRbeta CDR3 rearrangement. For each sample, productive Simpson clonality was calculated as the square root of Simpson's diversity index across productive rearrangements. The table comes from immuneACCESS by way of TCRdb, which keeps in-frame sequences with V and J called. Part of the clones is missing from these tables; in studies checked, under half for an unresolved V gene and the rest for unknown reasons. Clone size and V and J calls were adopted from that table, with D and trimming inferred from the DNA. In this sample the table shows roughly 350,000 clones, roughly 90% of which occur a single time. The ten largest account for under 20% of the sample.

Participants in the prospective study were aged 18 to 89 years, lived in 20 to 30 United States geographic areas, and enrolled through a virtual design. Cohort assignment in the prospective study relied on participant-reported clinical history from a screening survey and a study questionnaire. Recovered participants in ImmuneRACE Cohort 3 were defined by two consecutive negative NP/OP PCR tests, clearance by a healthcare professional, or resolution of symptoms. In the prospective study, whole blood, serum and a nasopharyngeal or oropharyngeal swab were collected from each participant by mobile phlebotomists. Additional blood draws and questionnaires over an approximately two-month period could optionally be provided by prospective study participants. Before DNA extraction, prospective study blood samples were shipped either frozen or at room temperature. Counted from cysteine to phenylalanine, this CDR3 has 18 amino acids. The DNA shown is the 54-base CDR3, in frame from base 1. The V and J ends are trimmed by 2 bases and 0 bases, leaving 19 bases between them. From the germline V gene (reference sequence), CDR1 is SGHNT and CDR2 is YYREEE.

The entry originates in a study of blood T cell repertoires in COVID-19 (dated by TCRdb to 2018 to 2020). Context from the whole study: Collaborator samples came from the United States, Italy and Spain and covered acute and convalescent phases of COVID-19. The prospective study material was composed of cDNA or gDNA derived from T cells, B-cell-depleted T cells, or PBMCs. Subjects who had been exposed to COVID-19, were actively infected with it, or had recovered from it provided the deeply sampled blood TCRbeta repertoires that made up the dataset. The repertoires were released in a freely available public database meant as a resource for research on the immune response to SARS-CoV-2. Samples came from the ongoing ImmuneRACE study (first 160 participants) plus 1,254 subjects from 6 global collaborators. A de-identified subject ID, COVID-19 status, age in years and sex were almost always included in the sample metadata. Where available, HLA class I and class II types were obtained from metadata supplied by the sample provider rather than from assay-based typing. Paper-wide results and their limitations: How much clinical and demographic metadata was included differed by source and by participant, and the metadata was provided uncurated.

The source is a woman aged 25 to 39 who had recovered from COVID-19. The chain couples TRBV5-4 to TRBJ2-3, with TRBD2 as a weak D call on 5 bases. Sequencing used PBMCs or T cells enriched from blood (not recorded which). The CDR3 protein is CASSLVSAGSTSTDTQYF. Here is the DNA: TGTGCCAGCAGCTTAGTATCGGCGGGTAGCACTAGCACAGATACGCAGTATTTT.